This TCR beta chain was identified in a study of shared clonotypes between healthy human individuals. Study-level findings and limits: Naive subsets tended to show greater estimated richness than memory subsets. For sorted subsets, rarefaction showed incomplete sequencing despite large depth.

Worth noting for this clone: Its specificity is unknown.

An assay was performed, and its level was deep. Data came from immunoSEQ multiplex PCR; TCRdb stores just in-frame clones and leaves some out. Of about 2 million clones in the sample, roughly 95% were seen once. V dropped 3 bases and J dropped 1; count of bases not matched to a gene: 6. The CDR3 extends over 16 amino acids. The V gene's germline CDR1 is LGHNA and CDR2 YNFKEQ. CD45RA+ naive and CD45RA-negative memory subsets were separated from CD4+ cells. This sequence originates from a man younger than 35 in good health. Sequencing input: naive CD4+ T cells sorted from blood. This sample's subset: CD45RA+ positively selected. The chain carries TRBV4-2 and TRBJ2-3, with 8 nucleotides matching TRBD2. The CDR3, as DNA: TGTGCCAGCAGCCAGGAGAAAGCGGGAGGCACAGATACGCAGTATTTT. This codes for CASSQEKAGGTDTQYF.